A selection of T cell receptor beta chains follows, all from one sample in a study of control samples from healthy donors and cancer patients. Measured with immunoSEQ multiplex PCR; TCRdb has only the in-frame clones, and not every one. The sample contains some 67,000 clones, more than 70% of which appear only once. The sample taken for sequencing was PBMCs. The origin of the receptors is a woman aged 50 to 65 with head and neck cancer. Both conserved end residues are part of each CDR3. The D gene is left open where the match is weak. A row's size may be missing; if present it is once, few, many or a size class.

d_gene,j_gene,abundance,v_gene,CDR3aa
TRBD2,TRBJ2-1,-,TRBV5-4,CASSLGLAGGRGYNEQFF
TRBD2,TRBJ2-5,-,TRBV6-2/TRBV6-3,CASSPWRGQETQYF
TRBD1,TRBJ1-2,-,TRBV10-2,CASSTGSLANYGYTF
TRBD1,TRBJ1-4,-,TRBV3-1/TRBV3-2,CASSKLPPTGRYEKLFF
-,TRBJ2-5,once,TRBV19,CASRRSGTATQYF
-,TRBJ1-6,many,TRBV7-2,CASRRANSPLHF
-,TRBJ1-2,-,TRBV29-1,CSVPGQGENGYTF
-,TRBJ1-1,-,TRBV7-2,CASSFLLGQSNTEAFF
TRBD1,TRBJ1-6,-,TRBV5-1,CASSPGQEGSPLHF
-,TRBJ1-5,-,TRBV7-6,CASSLSLYQPQHF
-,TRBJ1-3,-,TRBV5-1,CASSLVGGKSGNTIYF
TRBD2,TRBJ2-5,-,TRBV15,CATSRDFRASGGKETQYF
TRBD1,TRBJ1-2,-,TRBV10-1,CASSDPDRANYGYTF
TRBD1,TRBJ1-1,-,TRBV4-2,CASSQGSPGQGIEAFF
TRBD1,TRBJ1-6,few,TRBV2,CASSPGQPSPLHF
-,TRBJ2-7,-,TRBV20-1,CSATDSSYEQYF
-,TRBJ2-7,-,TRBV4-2,CASSQEGRGGYEQYF
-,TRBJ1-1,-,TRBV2,CASTPRDGTGAWRAFF
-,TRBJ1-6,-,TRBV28,CASSLAGPRRSPLHF
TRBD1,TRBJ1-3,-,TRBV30,CAWTTRGQGIRGNTIYF
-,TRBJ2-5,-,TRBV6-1,CASSEGTAVETQYF
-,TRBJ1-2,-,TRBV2,CASSARTYGYTF
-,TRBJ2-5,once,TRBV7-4,CASSLIQTQETQYF
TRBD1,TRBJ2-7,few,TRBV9,CASSVEAGGGYEQYF
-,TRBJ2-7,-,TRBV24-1,CATSDPTGEWYF
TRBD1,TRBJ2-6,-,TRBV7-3,CASSSGGTGRSGANVLTF